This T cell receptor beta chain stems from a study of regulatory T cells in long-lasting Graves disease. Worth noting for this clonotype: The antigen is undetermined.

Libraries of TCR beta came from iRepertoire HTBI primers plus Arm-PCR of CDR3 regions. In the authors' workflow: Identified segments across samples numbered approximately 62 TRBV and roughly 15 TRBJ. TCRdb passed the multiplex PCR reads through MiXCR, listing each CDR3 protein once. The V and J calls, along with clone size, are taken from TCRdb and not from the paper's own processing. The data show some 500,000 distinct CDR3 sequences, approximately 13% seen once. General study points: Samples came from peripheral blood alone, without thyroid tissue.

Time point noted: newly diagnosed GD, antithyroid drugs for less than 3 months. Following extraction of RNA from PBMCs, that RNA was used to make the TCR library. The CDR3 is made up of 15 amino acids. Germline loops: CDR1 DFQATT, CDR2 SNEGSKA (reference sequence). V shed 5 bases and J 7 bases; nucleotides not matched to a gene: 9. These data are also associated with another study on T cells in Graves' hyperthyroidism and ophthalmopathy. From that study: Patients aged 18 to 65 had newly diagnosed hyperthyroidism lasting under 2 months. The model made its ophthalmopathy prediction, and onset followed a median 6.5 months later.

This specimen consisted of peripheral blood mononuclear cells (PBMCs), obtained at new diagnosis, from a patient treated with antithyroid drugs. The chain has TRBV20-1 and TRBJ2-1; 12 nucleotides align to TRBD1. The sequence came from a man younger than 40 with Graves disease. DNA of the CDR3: TGCAGTGCTCCCTACCGGGACAGGGGGCCAAATGAGCAGTTCTTC. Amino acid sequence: CSAPYRDRGPNEQFF.